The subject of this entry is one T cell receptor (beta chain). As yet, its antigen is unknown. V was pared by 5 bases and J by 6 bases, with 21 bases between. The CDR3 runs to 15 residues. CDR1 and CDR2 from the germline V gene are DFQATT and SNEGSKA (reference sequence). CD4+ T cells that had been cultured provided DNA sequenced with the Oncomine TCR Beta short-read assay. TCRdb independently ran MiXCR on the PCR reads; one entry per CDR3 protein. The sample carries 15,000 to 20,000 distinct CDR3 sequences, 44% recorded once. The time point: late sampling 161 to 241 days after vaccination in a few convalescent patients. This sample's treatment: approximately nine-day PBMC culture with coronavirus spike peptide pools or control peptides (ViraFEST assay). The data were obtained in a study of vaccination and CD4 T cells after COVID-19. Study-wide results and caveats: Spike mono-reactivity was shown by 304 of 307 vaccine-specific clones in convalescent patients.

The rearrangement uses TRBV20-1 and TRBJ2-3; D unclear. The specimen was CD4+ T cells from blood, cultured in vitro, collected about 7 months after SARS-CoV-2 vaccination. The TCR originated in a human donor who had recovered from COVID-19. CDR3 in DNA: TGCAGTGCTGCTCAGTTGGACGTAGGGTACGATACGCAGTATTTT. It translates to CSAAQLDVGYDTQYF.